The rows below give T cell receptor beta chains drawn from one sample of a study of cytomegalovirus exposure and HLA in healthy donors. Some clones are missing from TCRdb's copy, which holds only in-frame ones; the method was immunoSEQ multiplex PCR. The sample lists more than 150,000 clones; about four fifths were seen once. The specimen sequenced was PBMCs. These receptors were taken from a woman in her forties or fifties in good health and CMV-seropositive. Both conserved end residues are part of each CDR3. D genes are given only for firm matches. The size of a clone is reported for some rows only, either as once, few or many, or as a class for expanded clones.

V	length	J	size	D	DNA	CDR3
TRBV29-1	13	TRBJ1-4	few	TRBD1	TGCAGCGTTCAGGGGGCAGGGGATGAAAAACTGTTTTTT	CSVQGAGDEKLFF
TRBV18	16	TRBJ1-4	few	NA	TGTGCCAGCTCTACCGGAGAGAGCCTGTTTAATGAAAAACTGTTTTTT	CASSTGESLFNEKLFF
TRBV11-1	16	TRBJ2-1	once	TRBD2	TGTGCCAGCAGCTTAACGGACGGGGGGGCTCGCTATGAGCAGTTCTTC	CASSLTDGGARYEQFF
TRBV9	17	TRBJ2-7	NA	TRBD1	TGTGCCAGCAGCGTATCAGTATGGGACAGGGGAGAGGACGAGCAGTACTTC	CASSVSVWDRGEDEQYF
TRBV18	15	TRBJ2-7	NA	NA	TGTGCCAGCTCACCAGAGCGGGTGCCTCCCTACGAGCAGTACTTC	CASSPERVPPYEQYF
TRBV5-3	16	TRBJ2-3	NA	TRBD2	TGTGCCAGAAGCTTGGAGGCACCGGGGGGGCGCCATACGCAGTATTTT	CARSLEAPGGRHTQYF
TRBV2	14	TRBJ1-5	NA	TRBD1	TGTGCCAGCAGGGGACAGCAGGGCAATCAGCCCCAGCATTTT	CASRGQQGNQPQHF
TRBV4-1	15	TRBJ2-1	few	NA	TGCGCCAGCAGCCAGTCTCTCAATTCTAGGAATGAGCAGTTCTTC	CASSQSLNSRNEQFF
TRBV6-6	15	TRBJ2-5	once	TRBD2	TGTGCCAGCAGTTCTGTGCGGGGGGGCCAAGAGACCCAGTACTTC	CASSSVRGGQETQYF
TRBV2	16	TRBJ2-2	NA	TRBD2	TGTGCCAGCAGTGAAGGGACTAGCGGTAACACCGGGGAGCTGTTTTTT	CASSEGTSGNTGELFF
TRBV7-2	15	TRBJ1-6	NA	TRBD1	TGTGCCAGCAGCCTTCGAGGACAGGGGAATTCACCCCTCCACTTT	CASSLRGQGNSPLHF
TRBV28	13	TRBJ1-2	NA	NA	TGTGCCAGCAGTTGGGGGGAACGCTATGGCTACACCTTC	CASSWGERYGYTF
TRBV7-7	13	TRBJ1-5	NA	TRBD1	TGTGCTAGCAGCCGTGACAGGGATCAGCCCCAGCATTTT	CASSRDRDQPQHF
TRBV5-1	18	TRBJ2-3	NA	TRBD1	TGCGCCAGCAGCTTTCGAGGGGGAGTAGGGGGCCAAACAGATACGCAGTATTTT	CASSFRGGVGGQTDTQYF
TRBV10-3	14	TRBJ1-4	NA	NA	TGTGCCATCACTGGAGGTGCGAAGGGTGAAAAACTGTTTTTT	CAITGGAKGEKLFF
TRBV28	15	TRBJ2-3	NA	TRBD2	TGTGCCAGCAGTCGGACTAGCGGGTCCCTCGCGACGCAGTATTTT	CASSRTSGSLATQYF
TRBV12-5	15	TRBJ1-2	once	NA	TGTGCTAGTGGTTCGAGACAGAGCTCTAACTATGGCTACACCTTC	CASGSRQSSNYGYTF
TRBV7-2	15	TRBJ1-4	NA	NA	TGTGCCAGCAGCATCACAGGGTATGCTAATGAAAAACTGTTTTTT	CASSITGYANEKLFF
TRBV2	14	TRBJ1-3	NA	NA	TGTGCCAGCAAAGGGGGAAGATCTGGAAACACCATATATTTT	CASKGGRSGNTIYF
TRBV19	16	TRBJ2-2	NA	TRBD2	TGTGCCAGTAGAGGCGGACTAGCGGGGAACACCGGGGAGCTGTTTTTT	CASRGGLAGNTGELFF
TRBV5-1	15	TRBJ2-7	few	TRBD1	TGCGCCAGCAGCTTCATAACCGGGACAGGGGTAGAGCAGTACTTC	CASSFITGTGVEQYF
TRBV9	21	TRBJ2-6	once	TRBD1	TGTGCCAGCAGCGTCCCAATCACCGGGACAGGGGCCCTCTCTGGGGCCAACGTCCTGACTTTC	CASSVPITGTGALSGANVLTF
TRBV5-1	14	TRBJ1-1	NA	NA	TGCGCCAGCAGCTTGGGGCAGAAGAACACTGAAGCTTTCTTT	CASSLGQKNTEAFF
TRBV5-6	13	TRBJ1-2	NA	TRBD1	TGTGCCAGCAGCCCCGGGACAGCATATGGCTACACCTTC	CASSPGTAYGYTF
TRBV5-4	14	TRBJ1-5	once	NA	TGTGCCAGCAGCTCCCATGGCAGCAATCAGCCCCAGCATTTT	CASSSHGSNQPQHF
TRBV6-5	14	TRBJ1-6	NA	NA	TGTGCCAGCAGCAATACAGGGAGGGTATCACCCCTCCACTTT	CASSNTGRVSPLHF
TRBV11-2	13	TRBJ2-1	NA	TRBD1	TGTGCCAGCAGCCGGACAGGGGTCAATGAGCAGTTCTTC	CASSRTGVNEQFF
TRBV2	14	TRBJ2-1	NA	NA	TGTGCCAGCAGTGAACAGATCTCCTACAATGAGCAGTTCTTC	CASSEQISYNEQFF
TRBV4-2	15	TRBJ2-7	NA	TRBD1	TGTGCCAGCAGCCAAGGCGGACAGGGGTCCTACGAGCAGTACTTC	CASSQGGQGSYEQYF
TRBV6-1	14	TRBJ2-7	NA	TRBD1	TGTGCCAGCAGGTTGGGACAGGGGTGGTACGAGCAGTACTTC	CASRLGQGWYEQYF
TRBV6-1	13	TRBJ2-4	once	NA	TGTGCCAGCAGCGAAGGGGAGGAGGACATTCAGTACTTC	CASSEGEEDIQYF
TRBV7-2	16	TRBJ2-1	NA	NA	TGTGCCAGCAGCTTAGACGGGGGACGCTCCTACAATGAGCAGTTCTTC	CASSLDGGRSYNEQFF
TRBV7-9	14	TRBJ2-5	NA	NA	TGTGCCAGCAGCACAGGACAGTCGGCGGGGACCCAGTACTTC	CASSTGQSAGTQYF
TRBV7-9	18	TRBJ2-7	NA	TRBD1	TGTGCCAGCAGCTTGGCCATGGGACAGGCGGGCCCTAACTACGAGCAGTACTTC	CASSLAMGQAGPNYEQYF
TRBV2	11	TRBJ2-7	NA	NA	TGTGCCAGCAGACTAGTAAAAGAGCAGTACTTC	CASRLVKEQYF
TRBV5-1	14	TRBJ2-1	NA	TRBD2	TGCGCCAGCAGGAGCGGGGGGAACTACAATGAGCAGTTCTTC	CASRSGGNYNEQFF
TRBV28	15	TRBJ2-1	NA	NA	TGTGCCAGCACCTGGGTTGCGGGAACGGGCAATGAGCAGTTCTTC	CASTWVAGTGNEQFF
TRBV7-8	16	TRBJ2-2	NA	TRBD2	TGTGCCAGCAGCTTGGGTTGGGGGGGGAACACCGGGGAGCTGTTTTTT	CASSLGWGGNTGELFF
TRBV19	15	TRBJ1-2	NA	TRBD1	TGTGCCAGTACCATCCCTCGGGACAGATCTATGGGCTACACCTTC	CASTIPRDRSMGYTF
TRBV14	11	TRBJ2-7	NA	NA	TGTGCCAGCAGCCAAGGGGGCGAGCAGTACTTC	CASSQGGEQYF
TRBV7-2	14	TRBJ2-6	NA	NA	TGTGCCAGCAGCGCTAGCTCTGGGGCCAACGTCCTGACTTTC	CASSASSGANVLTF
TRBV5-4	16	TRBJ1-6	NA	NA	TGTGCCAGCAGCCCCACAGGGAAGCTCTATAATTCACCCCTCCACTTT	CASSPTGKLYNSPLHF
TRBV19	12	TRBJ1-2	NA	NA	TGTGCCAGTAGCCGCGATTTCTATGGCTACACCTTC	CASSRDFYGYTF
TRBV6-6	15	TRBJ1-4	once	TRBD1	TGTGCCAGCAGTCGATCCGGGACAGCCGATGAAAAACTGTTTTTT	CASSRSGTADEKLFF
TRBV7-8	13	TRBJ1-1	NA	NA	TGTGCCAGCAGCTTAGCGGAGGGCACTGAAGCTTTCTTT	CASSLAEGTEAFF
TRBV5-1	14	TRBJ1-6	NA	TRBD1	TGCGCCAGCAGCTTAGGGACAGGAAGGCCGGCCCTCCACTTT	CASSLGTGRPALHF
TRBV15	14	TRBJ2-1	NA	TRBD1	TGTGCCACCAGCAGAGATGGGACAGGAGGTGAGCAGTTCTTC	CATSRDGTGGEQFF
TRBV4-2	15	TRBJ2-5	NA	TRBD2	TGTGCCAGCAGCCAAGAGGCTAGCGGGGAAGAGACCCAGTACTTC	CASSQEASGEETQYF
TRBV7-2	15	TRBJ1-6	NA	NA	TGTGCCAGCAGCTTAGGACAGTTGGACGCTATCCCCCTCCACTTT	CASSLGQLDAIPLHF
TRBV30	13	TRBJ1-2	NA	TRBD1	TGTGCCTGGAGTGGGACAGGGATCTATGGCTACACCTTC	CAWSGTGIYGYTF
TRBV1	19	TRBJ2-1	NA	NA	TGCACCAGCAGCCAAGACCTAATTAGCGGGGGGGGTCCCTACAATGAGCAGTTCTTC	CTSSQDLISGGGPYNEQFF
TRBV6-5	15	TRBJ1-1	few	NA	TGTGCCAGCAGTTGGCGAGGAGAGAAGTACGATGAAGCTTTCTTT	CASSWRGEKYDEAFF
TRBV4-2	16	TRBJ1-5	NA	TRBD1	TGTGCCAGCAGCCAGACAGGGACCGGAAGCAATCAGCCCCAGCATTTT	CASSQTGTGSNQPQHF
TRBV19	22	TRBJ2-4	NA	NA	TGTGCCAGTAGTTCCCCCACTAACCTGGGACCTACGGGGGAGTTTGCCAAAAACATTCAGTACTTC	CASSSPTNLGPTGEFAKNIQYF
TRBV7-9	15	TRBJ2-4	once	NA	TGTGCCAGCAGCTATTCGGACACTTCCAAAAACATTCAGTACTTC	CASSYSDTSKNIQYF
TRBV30	11	TRBJ2-7	NA	TRBD1	TGTGCCTGGGACAGGGGTTACGAGCAGTACTTC	CAWDRGYEQYF
TRBV7-9	17	TRBJ2-5	NA	TRBD1	TGTGCCAGCAGCTTTTGGACAGGGGGCACAGGTGGCGAGACCCAGTACTTC	CASSFWTGGTGGETQYF
TRBV28	14	TRBJ1-3	NA	NA	TGTGCCAGCAGACGACAGCGCTCAGGAAACACCATATATTTT	CASRRQRSGNTIYF
TRBV18	15	TRBJ2-3	NA	TRBD1	TGTGCCAGCTCACCGGGACAGGGGGGCACAGATACGCAGTATTTT	CASSPGQGGTDTQYF